These 10 T cell receptor beta chains share one sample of origin, sequenced in a study of shared clonotypes between healthy human individuals. Clones were sequenced by immunoSEQ multiplex PCR, and TCRdb holds only the in-frame ones, with some missing. The sample has about 730,000 clones, around 70% seen once. The sequenced sample consisted of memory CD4+ T cells sorted from blood. Subset specified: CD45RA-negative fraction. The origin of the receptors is a woman in her 30s in good health.

The chain is built from TRBV19 and TRBJ1-1, with 7 nucleotides matching TRBD1. The trim removed 6 bases at V and 7 bases at J, leaving 14 bases unmatched. CDR3 length: 15 residues. Per the germline V gene, CDR1 is LNHDA and CDR2 is SQIVND (reference sequence). CDR3 sequence (DNA): TGTGCCAGTAGGATAACTATGACCGGGACAGTTGAAGCTTTCTTT. Its protein product is CASRITMTGTVEAFF.

This clone appeared a single time. The rearrangement joins TRBV9 to TRBJ2-3; D might be TRBD2 (6 bases). Trimming removed 3 bases at V and 5 bases at J, with 16 bases between. Germline CDR1 reads SGDLS; CDR2 reads YYNGEE. The CDR3 totals 15 residues. Written as DNA, the CDR3 is TGTGCCAGCAGCGCGGGACTCAGAGGGGAAGATACGCAGTATTTT. Translating it yields CASSAGLRGEDTQYF.

The chain carries TRBV30 and TRBJ1-6; 8 bases agree with TRBD1. V lost 0 bases and J lost 1; bases outside the gene matches: 2. Germline CDR1 and CDR2: GTSNPN and SVGIG (reference sequence). CDR3 length: 16 amino acids. CDR3 sequence reads: CAWSVYRGSYNSPLHF. The CDR3 DNA sequence: TGTGCCTGGAGTGTATACAGGGGGTCCTATAATTCACCCCTCCACTTT.

DNA of the CDR3: TGTGCCAGCAGCAAAGGGCCGGGGGAAGCTTTCTTT. It yields the protein CASSKGPGEAFF. The rearrangement links TRBV6-5 to TRBJ1-1; D is undetermined. The germline CDR1 and CDR2 sequences are MNHEY and SVGAGI. The CDR3 consists of 12 residues. V shed 6 bases and J shed 8 bases, with 13 bases lying between them.

Details on this clone: Since a much larger clone is just one base distant, this may be a read error. The chain carries TRBV28 and TRBJ1-1; D possibly corresponds to TRBD1 (5 bases). Germline V gene sequence: CDR1 MDHEN, CDR2 SYDVKM. This CDR3 has 13 residues. Trimming removed 4 bases from V and 1 base from J, with 7 bases in between. CDR3 protein: CASSSTGNTEAFF. CDR3 nucleotide sequence: TGTGCCAGCAGTTCCACAGGGAACACTGAAGCTTTCTTT.

V gene TRBV19 combines with J gene TRBJ2-1; TRBD2 agrees at 14 bases. The V and J ends lost 9 bases and 8 bases, in that order; junction bases with no gene match: 3. The CDR3 consists of 13 residues. CDR1 and CDR2 from the germline V gene are LNHDA and SQIVND (reference sequence). The DNA for the CDR3 is TGTGCCAGGCGGACTAGCGGGAGGTATGAGCAGTTCTTC. This sequence encodes CARRTSGRYEQFF.

This clone came up many times. V gene TRBV7-8 combines with J gene TRBJ2-7; 10 nucleotides align to TRBD1. Germline values: CDR1 SGHVS, CDR2 FQNEAQ. This CDR3 contains 15 residues. After removal of 5 bases from V and 2 bases from J, the junction contained 6 bases not matched to a gene. CDR3 DNA sequence: TGTGCCAGCAGCCCGAGGACAGGGGGGACCTACGAGCAGTACTTC. This codes for CASSPRTGGTYEQYF.

The chain employs TRBV19 and TRBJ2-1; D might be TRBD2 (6 bases). Germline loops: CDR1 LNHDA, CDR2 SQIVND (reference sequence). This CDR3 spans 14 amino acids. The V gene lost 3 bases and the J gene lost 7 bases, with 13 bases spanning the gap. CDR3 protein: CASSISGEMNEQFF. As DNA, the CDR3 is TGTGCCAGTAGTATTTCGGGAGAAATGAATGAGCAGTTCTTC. Using reference TRBV19 and TRBJ2-1 for the parts outside the CDR3, the full variable domain is DGGITQSPKYLFRKEGQNVTLSCEQNLNHDAMYWYRQDPGQGLRLIYYSQIVNDFQKGDIAEGYSVSREKKESFPLTVTSAQKNPTAFYLCASSISGEMNEQFFGPGTRLTVL.

This chain connects TRBV13 to TRBJ2-5; 13 nucleotides agree with TRBD2. Germline CDR1 and CDR2: PRHDT and FYEKMQ (reference sequence). The V gene end was trimmed by 5 bases and the J gene end by 5 bases; junction bases not matched to a gene: 8. CDR3 size: 16 residues. The DNA for the CDR3 is TGTGCCAGCAGCCTCAGGACTAGCGGGAGTTGGGAGACCCAGTACTTC. Its protein is CASSLRTSGSWETQYF.

This clone showed up just a few times. The rearrangement uses TRBV5-1 and TRBJ2-2; D not certain. Germline CDR1 reads SGHRS; CDR2 reads YFSETQ. V was clipped by 1 base and J by 3 bases, with 13 bases between them. The length of the CDR3 is 16 residues. As DNA, the CDR3 is TGCGCCAGCAGCTTGACGATCTTGTCAGACACCGGGGAGCTGTTTTTT. Translated, it gives CASSLTILSDTGELFF.